This passage covers 17 T cell receptor beta chains from one sample sequenced in a study of blood T cell repertoires in COVID-19. Repertoires were generated with immunoSEQ multiplex PCR, while TCRdb's copy carries only in-frame clones and drops some. The top ten clones hold around 4.1% of a sample with more than 85,000 clones, approximately 83% of them seen once. Sample: peripheral blood. The receptors here all came from a man aged 50 or older with acute or convalescent COVID-19.

This chain connects TRBV2 to TRBJ2-2; a weak D match, TRBD2 (5 bases). Trimming took 4 bases from V and 7 from J, leaving 13 bases between them. The CDR3 totals 14 residues. Germline V gives CDR1 SNHLY, CDR2 FYNNEI. The DNA of the CDR3 is TGTGCCAGCAGTGTGGTAAGGGAGATCGGGGAGCTGTTTTTT. Residues: CASSVVREIGELFF.

The chain has TRBV6-5 and TRBJ1-1; weak D call: TRBD1 (6 bases). CDR3 length: 13 amino acids. Germline CDR1 MNHEY, CDR2 SVGAGI. The V end was cut by 6 bases, the J end by 5 bases, with 13 bases between. The CDR3 coding sequence is TGTGCCAGCAGCGTAACAGGGATTACTGAAGCTTTCTTT. Translation gives CASSVTGITEAFF.

The V call is TRBV6-6, the J call TRBJ1-2; D gene uncertain. V was shortened by 7 bases and J by 4 bases, with 16 bases between the two germline ends. The CDR3 runs to 14 residues. Germline loops: CDR1 MNHNY, CDR2 SVGAGI (reference sequence). CDR3 residues: CASTEVPKLYGYTF. Written as DNA, the CDR3 is TGTGCCAGCACGGAGGTGCCTAAACTCTATGGCTACACCTTC.

The chain links TRBV12-5 to TRBJ1-5; 7 nucleotides line up with TRBD1. Germline V gene sequence: CDR1 LGHNT, CDR2 FRNRAP. The V gene end was trimmed by 5 bases and the J gene end by 6 bases; junction bases not matched to a gene: 19. This CDR3 contains 18 residues. The CDR3 nucleotides are TGTGCTAGTGGTCCCCGGGACAGCTTGGGAGGTAGCGGTCAGCCCCAGCATTTT. Its translation is CASGPRDSLGGSGQPQHF.

The J gene is TRBJ2-7, the V gene TRBV13, with TRBD1 identical over 9 bases. This CDR3 has 15 amino acids. V gave up 4 bases and J gave up 3 bases; unmatched junction bases: 7. Germline lookup yields CDR1 PRHDT and CDR2 FYEKMQ (reference sequence). CDR3 sequence: CASSSRQGGYYEQYF. In DNA form, the CDR3 reads TGTGCCAGCAGCTCCAGACAGGGGGGTTACTACGAGCAGTACTTC. The whole variable domain, remainder taken from reference TRBV13 and TRBJ2-7, is AAGVIQSPRHLIKEKRETATLKCYPIPRHDTVYWYQQGPGQDPQFLISFYEKMQSDKGSIPDRFSAQQFSDYHSELNMSSLELGDSALYFCASSSRQGGYYEQYFGPGTRLTVT.

The chain carries TRBV2 and TRBJ1-1; weak D call: TRBD1 (5 bases). The germline V gene encodes CDR1 SNHLY and CDR2 FYNNEI. The length of the CDR3 is 14 residues. With 7 bases removed from V and 1 base from J, the gap between germline ends came to 13 bases. This CDR3 is CASTLGGTNTEAFF. In DNA form, the CDR3 reads TGTGCCAGCACCCTGGGGGGGACGAACACTGAAGCTTTCTTT.

This clone has just one count. The chain recombines TRBV6-5 with TRBJ2-1, with a tentative D call TRBD2 (5 bases). The CDR3 runs to 12 residues. CDR1 and CDR2 from the germline V gene are MNHEY and SVGAGI. V shed 6 bases and J shed 9 bases, with 12 bases lying between them. This CDR3 reads CASRRTGLEQFF. In DNA form, the CDR3 reads TGTGCCAGCAGACGGACCGGACTTGAGCAGTTCTTC.

V is TRBV27 and J is TRBJ2-1; tentative D call: TRBD2 (6 bases). This CDR3 contains 14 residues. The germline V gene encodes CDR1 MNHEY and CDR2 SMNVEV (reference sequence). Trimming left V 4 bases short and J 4 bases short, with 11 bases between. CDR3 sequence reads: CASSWGERYNEQFF. Here the CDR3 DNA reads TGTGCCAGCAGTTGGGGGGAGAGGTACAATGAGCAGTTCTTC.

The CDR3 DNA sequence: TGTGCCAGCAGCGGGGGCCTAGGCGGCGAGCAGTTCTTC. Translation: CASSGGLGGEQFF. The chain combines TRBV7-8 with TRBJ2-1; tentatively, D is TRBD1 (6 bases). The V and J ends lost 5 bases and 10 bases respectively, with 15 bases between them. Germline CDR1 and CDR2: SGHVS and FQNEAQ. There are 13 residues in the CDR3.

This rearrangement joins TRBV21-1 to TRBJ2-5; TRBD2 is the table's D call, not checked against the DNA. TRBV21-1 is classified as a pseudogene. The CDR3 extends over 18 amino acids. The DNA for the CDR3 is TGTGCCAGCAGCAAAGGGCTTCATTTGCGGCTGGTAAAAGAGACCCAGTACTTC. Translating it yields CASSKGLHLRLVKETQYF.

CDR3 DNA: TGTGCCAGCAGCCCCGTCGAGGCCTATCAGCCCCAGCATTTT. Translating it yields CASSPVEAYQPQHF. The V call is TRBV7-2, the J call TRBJ1-5; D unclear. CDR1 and CDR2 (germline): SGHTA, FQGNSA. The V end was cut by 5 bases, the J end by 5 bases, with 13 bases between. CDR3 length: 14 amino acids.

The genes are TRBV6-5 and TRBJ1-4; a possible D gene is TRBD1 (6 bases). The CDR3 sequence is 15 residues long. Germline loops: CDR1 MNHEY, CDR2 SVGAGI. V was pared by 2 bases and J by 7 bases, with 14 bases between. CDR3 in DNA: TGTGCCAGCAGTTACCGGGGGGCGCAAGTTGAAAAACTGTTTTTT. Its translation is CASSYRGAQVEKLFF.

J is TRBJ2-7 and V is TRBV7-5; the table's D call TRBD2 went unverified against the DNA. TRBV7-5 counts as a pseudogene. There are 12 residues in the CDR3. The DNA for the CDR3 is TGTGCCAGAAGCCGTAGTGTCCACGAGCAGTACTTC. It yields the protein CARSRSVHEQYF.

This chain joins TRBV30 and TRBJ1-2, with 9 bases lining up with TRBD1. The V gene's germline CDR1 is GTSNPN and CDR2 SVGIG (reference sequence). This CDR3 has 13 residues. After removal of 1 base from V and 4 bases from J, the junction contained 1 base not matched to a gene. The CDR3 DNA follows: TGTGCCTGGAGTGACAGGGGGCTCTATGGCTACACCTTC. It encodes CAWSDRGLYGYTF.

The chain is built from TRBV11-3 and TRBJ2-2, with 7 bases aligning to TRBD2. V lost 1 base and J lost 3; bases outside the gene matches: 2. The CDR3 extends over 15 amino acids. Looked up from germline, CDR1 is SGHNT and CDR2 is YENEEA. The CDR3 protein is CASSLGAGDTGELFF. Here the CDR3 DNA reads TGTGCCAGCAGCTTAGGTGCGGGAGACACCGGGGAGCTGTTTTTT. Drawing the rest from reference TRBV11-3 and TRBJ2-2, the complete variable domain is EAGVVQSPRYKIIEKKQPVAFWCNPISGHNTLYWYLQNLGQGPELLIRYENEEAVDDSQLPKDRFSAERLKGVDSTLKIQPAELGDSAVYLCASSLGAGDTGELFFGEGSRLTVL.

This clone is a singleton in its sample. The rearrangement links TRBV12-3 or TRBV12-4 to TRBJ1-1; 7 positions match TRBD1. The CDR3 loop spans 13 amino acids. Trimming removed 6 bases from V and 3 bases from J; junction bases left unmatched: 4. As DNA, the CDR3 is TGTGCCAGCAGGGGACAGCTATACACTGAAGCTTTCTTT. Its translation is CASRGQLYTEAFF.

The chain carries TRBV28 and TRBJ2-7, with TRBD1 identical over 7 bases. V lost 5 bases and J lost 0; bases outside the gene matches: 7. There are 15 residues in the CDR3. Germline CDR1 MDHEN, CDR2 SYDVKM. This chain's CDR3 is CASSTHRDSSYEQYF. The CDR3, as DNA: TGTGCCAGCAGTACACACAGGGACAGCTCCTACGAGCAGTACTTC. Full variable domain (outside the CDR3, taken from reference TRBV28 and TRBJ2-7): DVKVTQSSRYLVKRTGEKVFLECVQDMDHENMFWYRQDPGLGLRLIYFSYDVKMKEKGDIPEGYSVSREKKERFSLILESASTNQTSMYLCASSTHRDSSYEQYFGPGTRLTVT.